This TCR beta chain is from a study of T-cell reconstitution after alpha-beta-depleted transplantation in children. Whole-study findings and limits: Roughly two months post-transplant, alpha-beta T cells reportedly originated from several hundred graft clones that had expanded. Several patients had high TCRbeta diversity at day 60; it came from surviving recipient T cells and thymic progenitors. Fresh T-cell production supplied most of the T-cell counts and diversity seen one year after transplant.

At least ten counts were recorded for this clonotype. The antigen is undetermined. Germline loops: CDR1 SGHVS, CDR2 FNYEAQ. This CDR3 region has 16 residues. The germline V and J ends were trimmed by 5 bases and 5 bases, with 18 bases remaining between them. It was with unique molecular identifiers that the TCRbeta library was prepared. Via MiXCR, TCRdb re-called the PCR reads, giving one row per CDR3 protein. The top ten clones hold less than 9% of a sample with some 300,000 distinct CDR3 sequences, around 10% of them seen once. This receptor was taken from a boy under three years old with acute myeloid leukemia, due to receive a stem cell transplant. The source was PBMCs, collected before TCRalphabeta/CD19-depleted stem cell transplant. This chain joins TRBV7-6 and TRBJ2-2; D is possibly TRBD2 (7 bases). The CDR3 nucleotides read TGTGCCAGCAGCACCCTAACAGGGAGGGGGACCGGGGAGCTGTTTTTT. Translated: CASSTLTGRGTGELFF.